The clone carrying this TCR beta chain was counted a few times. The data originate from a study of identical twins. The CDR3 has 15 residues. With 2 bases removed from V and 0 bases from J, the gap between germline ends came to 7 bases. Per germline, CDR1 MNHEY and CDR2 SMNVEV (reference sequence). Through template switching, a universal primer site was introduced, and the cDNA contained unique molecular identifiers. Via MiXCR, TCRdb re-called the 5' RACE reads, giving one row per CDR3 protein. The sample yields 1.5 million to 2 million distinct CDR3 sequences, under 35% seen once. The source material was cord blood. This receptor was identified in a newborn girl in good health. This chain links TRBV27 with TRBJ1-4; D gene uncertain. The CDR3 sequence: CASSLSVTTNEKLFF. As DNA, the CDR3 is TGTGCCAGCAGTTTAAGTGTTACAACTAATGAAAAACTGTTTTTT. The full variable domain, in which reference TRBV27 and TRBJ1-4 provide the parts outside the CDR3, is EAQVTQNPRYLITVTGKKLTVTCSQNMNHEYMSWYRQDPGLGLRQIYYSMNVEVTDKGDVPEGYKVSRKEKRNFPLILESPSPNQTSLYFCASSLSVTTNEKLFFGSGTQLSVL.